This T cell receptor (beta chain) was captured by sequencing in a study of cytomegalovirus exposure and HLA in healthy donors. Study observations and caveats: Per published accounts, TCR beta sequences correctly predicted the HLA-A and HLA-B alleles of most subjects. Most CMV-associated TCR beta chains appeared HLA-restricted in a later analysis. In vitro experiments confirmed that a few CMV-associated chains were specific for CMV antigens.

Primers included in the PCR were 60 Vbeta and 13 Jbeta primers. The protocol was immunoSEQ multiplex PCR, while the TCRdb copy is restricted to in-frame clones and leaves out a portion. Its table lists some 110,000 clones. Remarks on this clone: The antigen is unknown.

Participants comprised healthy donors of bone marrow. Germline values: CDR1 SGHRS, CDR2 YFSETQ. The CDR3 runs 15 residues. V gave up 7 bases and J gave up 9 bases; unmatched junction bases: 14. The sequenced sample consisted of PBMCs. This sequence was found in a man between 40 and 49 years old in good health and CMV-seronegative. The chain carries TRBV5-1 and TRBJ2-1, with 9 bases fitting TRBD1. CDR3 sequence: CASLGTGKSSGEQFF. The CDR3 DNA sequence: TGCGCCAGCCTCGGGACAGGGAAGTCTTCGGGTGAGCAGTTCTTC.